This T cell receptor (beta chain) was retrieved from a study of T cell repertoires in cytomegalovirus infection (dated 2019 in TCRdb). Study-wide context: The HLA type of each donor mattered for the analysis, because public TCR beta signatures pointed to carriage of CMV infection along with the matching HLA type. The paper's findings and limits, for the study overall: In both this cohort and an independent cohort of some 350 donors, the cumulative frequency of public TCR beta family members distinguished carriers of CMV infection plus the relevant HLA type. The ex vivo response was dominated by HLA-C-restricted CMV-specific TCR beta clonotypes, which also provided the single most frequent clonotype in two of eight donors.

This sample was sequenced with an Illumina HiSeq 1500. The raw public data were reprocessed by TCRdb itself: fastp quality trimming at Q25, MiXCR clonotype calling, in-frame beta chains only. Every entry covers one CDR3 protein and lists the most common genes and DNA from its rows. The sample has 300,000 to 400,000 distinct CDR3 sequences on record, roughly 9.5% of them singletons. The top ten hold 3.5% to 4.5% of the sample. Only a few counts were recorded for this clonotype. The antigen it binds to is not known. No base-level quality is on record; no much larger clone is a single base apart. The germline V gene (reference sequence) sets CDR1 to MNHEY and CDR2 to SMNVEV. V is pared back by 7 bases and J by 4 bases, with 13 bases lying between the germline termini. There are 13 amino acids in the CDR3, from cysteine to phenylalanine inclusive. Only the CDR3 DNA is retained, 39 bases long and in frame from the first base.

Sequenced: PBMCs. The rearrangement joined TRBV27 to TRBJ1-1; there is no confident call for the D gene. This sequence was found in a human donor in good health (CMV status not recorded). Some clones in this sample may be carry-over from other donors' samples. The CDR3 in this case is CASKQRRVTEAFF. The bases are TGTGCCAGCAAACAGCGTCGGGTCACTGAAGCTTTCTTT.